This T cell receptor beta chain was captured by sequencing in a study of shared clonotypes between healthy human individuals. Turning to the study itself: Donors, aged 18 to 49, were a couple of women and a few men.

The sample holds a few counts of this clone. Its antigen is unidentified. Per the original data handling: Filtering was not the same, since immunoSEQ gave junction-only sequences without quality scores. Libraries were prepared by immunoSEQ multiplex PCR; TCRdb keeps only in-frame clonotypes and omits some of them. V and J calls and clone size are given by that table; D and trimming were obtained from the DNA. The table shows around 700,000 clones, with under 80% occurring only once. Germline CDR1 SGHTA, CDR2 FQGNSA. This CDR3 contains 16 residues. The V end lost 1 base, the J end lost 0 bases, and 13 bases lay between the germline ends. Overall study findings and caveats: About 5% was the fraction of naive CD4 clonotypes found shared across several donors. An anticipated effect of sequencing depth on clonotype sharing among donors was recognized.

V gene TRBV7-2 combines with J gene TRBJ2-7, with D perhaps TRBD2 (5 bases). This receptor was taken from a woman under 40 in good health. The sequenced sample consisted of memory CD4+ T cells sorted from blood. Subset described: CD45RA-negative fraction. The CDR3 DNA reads TGTGCCAGCAGCTTAGTGTCCGGGGTCATCTCCTACGAGCAGTACTTC. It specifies CASSLVSGVISYEQYF.